A single count supports the clone carrying this T cell receptor beta chain. Its specificity is not known. The authors ran a second PCR of 7 to 11 cycles using a sample-barcoded 5' primer and a J-beta primer mix. Each TCR beta cDNA got a 12-nucleotide random molecular identifier. MiXCR, applied by TCRdb to the 5' RACE reads, yields one record per CDR3 protein. Of approximately 790,000 distinct CDR3 sequences in the sample, about 59% were seen once. This sample is drawn from a study of blood T cells in healthy people across ages. Broader study findings: It was not known whether donors were CMV positive (a possible confounder of expanded clonotype changes). Observed TCR beta diversity per million T cells went down as age went up. This fall followed a roughly linear course with age. Estimates drawn from one million T cells were deemed to understate diversity.

The V gene end was trimmed by 6 bases and the J gene end by 0 bases; junction bases not matched to a gene: 4. The CDR3 runs to 14 residues. CDR1 is MNHEY, CDR2 SVGEGT, per germline. This chain uses TRBV6-2 or TRBV6-3 with TRBJ2-5, with TRBD1 matching over 7 bases. Input material: blood. The sequence was collected from a young man in good health. CDR3 region: CASSLDRHQETQYF. CDR3 nucleotide sequence: TGTGCCAGCAGCCTGGACAGGCACCAAGAGACCCAGTACTTC.